This record looks at one T cell receptor beta chain sequence and its context. Its antigen is not identified. This sample was taken from a study of response to subunit inactivated influenza vaccine. Overall study results and limits: Authors suggested each seasonal flu vaccination may recruit only limited numbers of new T cells.

TCRdb called the RT-PCR reads again in MiXCR, with one record for every CDR3 protein. The sample carries hundreds of thousands of distinct CDR3 sequences, over 11% recorded once. Trimming stripped 2 bases from V and 3 bases from J, with 20 bases between. The CDR3 consists of 17 residues. Germline values: CDR1 SGHRS, CDR2 YFSETQ. The chain has TRBV5-1 and TRBJ1-1; the D gene is possibly TRBD1 (6 bases). The receptor was isolated from a man over 45 who received an inactivated influenza vaccine. This material consisted of PBMCs from blood, taken 14 to 15 days before vaccination. The CDR3 region has the DNA TGCGCCAGCAGCTTTATCAGGGGAAGCGTTCACGACACTGAAGCTTTCTTT. Amino acid sequence: CASSFIRGSVHDTEAFF.